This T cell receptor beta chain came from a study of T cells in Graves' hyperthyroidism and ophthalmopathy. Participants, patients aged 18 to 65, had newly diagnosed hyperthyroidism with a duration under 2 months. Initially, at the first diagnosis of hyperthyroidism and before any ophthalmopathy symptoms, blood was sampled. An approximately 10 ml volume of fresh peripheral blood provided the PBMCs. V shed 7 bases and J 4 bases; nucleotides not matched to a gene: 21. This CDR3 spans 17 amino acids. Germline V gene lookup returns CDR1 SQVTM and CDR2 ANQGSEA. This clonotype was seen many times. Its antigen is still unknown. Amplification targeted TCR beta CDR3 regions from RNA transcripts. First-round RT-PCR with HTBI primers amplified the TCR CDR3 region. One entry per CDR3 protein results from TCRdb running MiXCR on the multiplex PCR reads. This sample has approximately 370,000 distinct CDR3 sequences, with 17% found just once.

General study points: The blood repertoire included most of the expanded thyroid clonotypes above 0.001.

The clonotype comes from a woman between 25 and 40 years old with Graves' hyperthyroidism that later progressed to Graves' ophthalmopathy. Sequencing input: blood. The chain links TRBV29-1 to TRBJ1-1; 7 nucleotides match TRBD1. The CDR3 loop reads CSADPNRGDGGPTEAFF. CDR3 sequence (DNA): TGCAGCGCAGACCCCAACAGGGGAGACGGAGGGCCCACTGAAGCTTTCTTT.